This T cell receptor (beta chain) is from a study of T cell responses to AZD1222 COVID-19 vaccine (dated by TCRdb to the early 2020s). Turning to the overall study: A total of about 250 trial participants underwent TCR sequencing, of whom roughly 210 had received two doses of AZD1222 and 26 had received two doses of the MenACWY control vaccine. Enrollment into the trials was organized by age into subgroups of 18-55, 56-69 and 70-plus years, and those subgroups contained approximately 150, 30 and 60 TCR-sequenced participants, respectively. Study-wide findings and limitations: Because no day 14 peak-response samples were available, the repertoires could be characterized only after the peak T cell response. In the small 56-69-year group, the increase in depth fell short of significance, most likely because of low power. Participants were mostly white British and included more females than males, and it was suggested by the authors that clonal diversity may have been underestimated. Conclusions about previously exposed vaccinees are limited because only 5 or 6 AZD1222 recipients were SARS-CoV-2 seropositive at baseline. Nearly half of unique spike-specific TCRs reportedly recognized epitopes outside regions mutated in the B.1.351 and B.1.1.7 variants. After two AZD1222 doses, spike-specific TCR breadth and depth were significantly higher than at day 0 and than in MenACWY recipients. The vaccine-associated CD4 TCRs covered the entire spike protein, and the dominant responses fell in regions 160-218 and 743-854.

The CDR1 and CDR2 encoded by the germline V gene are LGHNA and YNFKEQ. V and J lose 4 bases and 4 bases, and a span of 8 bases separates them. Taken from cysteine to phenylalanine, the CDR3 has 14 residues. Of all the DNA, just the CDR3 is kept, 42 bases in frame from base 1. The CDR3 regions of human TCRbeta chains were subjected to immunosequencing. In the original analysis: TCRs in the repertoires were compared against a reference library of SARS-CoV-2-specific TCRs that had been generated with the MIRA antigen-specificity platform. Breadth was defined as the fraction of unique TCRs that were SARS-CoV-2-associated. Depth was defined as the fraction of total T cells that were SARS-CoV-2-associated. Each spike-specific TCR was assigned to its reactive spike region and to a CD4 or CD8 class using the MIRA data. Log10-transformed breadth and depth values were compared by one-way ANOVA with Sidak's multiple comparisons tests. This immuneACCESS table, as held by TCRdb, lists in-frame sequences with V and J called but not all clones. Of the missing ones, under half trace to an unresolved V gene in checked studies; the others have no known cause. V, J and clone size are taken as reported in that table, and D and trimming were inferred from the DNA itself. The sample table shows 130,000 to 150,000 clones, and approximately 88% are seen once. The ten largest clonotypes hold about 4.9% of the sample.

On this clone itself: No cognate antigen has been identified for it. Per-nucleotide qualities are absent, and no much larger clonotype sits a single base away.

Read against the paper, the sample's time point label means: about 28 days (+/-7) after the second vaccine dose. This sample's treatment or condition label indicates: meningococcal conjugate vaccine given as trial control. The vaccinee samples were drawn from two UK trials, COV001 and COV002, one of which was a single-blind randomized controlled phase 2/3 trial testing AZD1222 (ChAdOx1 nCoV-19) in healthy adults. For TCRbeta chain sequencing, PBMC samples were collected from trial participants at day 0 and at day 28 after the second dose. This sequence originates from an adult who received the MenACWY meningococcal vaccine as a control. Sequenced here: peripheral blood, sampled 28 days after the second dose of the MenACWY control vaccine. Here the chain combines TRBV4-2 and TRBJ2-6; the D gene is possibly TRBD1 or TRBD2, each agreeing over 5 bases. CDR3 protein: CASSRGAGANVLTF. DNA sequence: TGTGCCAGCAGCCGAGGGGCCGGGGCCAACGTCCTGACTTTC.